This T cell receptor (beta chain) was documented in a study of cytomegalovirus exposure and HLA in healthy donors. V was pared by 3 bases and J by 10 bases, with 8 bases between. The germline V gene encodes CDR1 SGDLS and CDR2 YYNGEE. This CDR3 has 12 residues. Study findings and constraints: Diagnosis of cytomegalovirus status made by the classifier reportedly showed high specificity and sensitivity.

The repertoire was sequenced with immunoSEQ multiplex PCR; TCRdb's copy has only in-frame clones and lacks some. The sample lists roughly 180,000 clones; more than 75% were seen once. Concerning this clone itself: As yet, its antigen is unknown.

The TCR originated in a man aged 25 to 40 in good health and CMV-seropositive. The chain combines TRBV9 with TRBJ1-6, with D possibly being TRBD1 (6 bases). Sequencing was carried out using PBMCs. In nucleotides, the CDR3 is TGTGCCAGCAGCGCACAGGGATCACCCCTCCACTTT. Its protein is CASSAQGSPLHF.